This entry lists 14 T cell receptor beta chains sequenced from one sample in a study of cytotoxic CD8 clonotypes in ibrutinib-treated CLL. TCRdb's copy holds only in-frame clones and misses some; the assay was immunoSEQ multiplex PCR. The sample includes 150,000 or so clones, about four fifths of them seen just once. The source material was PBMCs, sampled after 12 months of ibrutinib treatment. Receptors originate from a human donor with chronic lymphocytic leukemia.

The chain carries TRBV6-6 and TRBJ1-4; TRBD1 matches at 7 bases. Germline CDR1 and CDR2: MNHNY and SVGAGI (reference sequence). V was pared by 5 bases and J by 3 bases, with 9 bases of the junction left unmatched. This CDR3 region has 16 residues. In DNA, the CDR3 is TGTGCCAGCAGTCTCAACGGACAGGCCTCTAATGAAAAACTGTTTTTT. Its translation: CASSLNGQASNEKLFF.

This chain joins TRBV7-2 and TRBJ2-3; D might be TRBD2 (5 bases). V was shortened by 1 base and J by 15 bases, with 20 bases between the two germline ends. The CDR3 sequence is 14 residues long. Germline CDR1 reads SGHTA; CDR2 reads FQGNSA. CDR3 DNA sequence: TGTGCCAGCAGCTTAGATTCTGGGAGCGGTCGGGTCTATTTT. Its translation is CASSLDSGSGRVYF. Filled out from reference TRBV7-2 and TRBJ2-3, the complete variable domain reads GAGVSQSPSNKVTEKGKDVELRCDPISGHTALYWYRQSLGQGLEFLIYFQGNSAPDKSGLPSDRFSAERTGGSVSTLTIQRTQQEDSAVYLCASSLDSGSGRVYFGPGTRLTVL.

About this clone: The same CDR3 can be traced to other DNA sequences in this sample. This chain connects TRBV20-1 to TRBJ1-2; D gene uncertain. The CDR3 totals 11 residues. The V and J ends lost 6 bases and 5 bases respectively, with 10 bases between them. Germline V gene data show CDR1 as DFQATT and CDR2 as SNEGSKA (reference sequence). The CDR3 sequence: CSARRGYGYTF. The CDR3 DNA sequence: TGCAGTGCGAGAAGAGGGTATGGCTACACCTTC.

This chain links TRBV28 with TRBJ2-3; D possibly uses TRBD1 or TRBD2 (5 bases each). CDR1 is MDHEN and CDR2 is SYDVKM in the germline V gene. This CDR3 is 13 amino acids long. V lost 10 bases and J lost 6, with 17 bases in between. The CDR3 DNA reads TGTGCCATTACGGGACCGGGGACGGATACGCAGTATTTT. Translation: CAITGPGTDTQYF. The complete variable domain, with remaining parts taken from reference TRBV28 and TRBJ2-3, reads DVKVTQSSRYLVKRTGEKVFLECVQDMDHENMFWYRQDPGLGLRLIYFSYDVKMKEKGDIPEGYSVSREKKERFSLILESASTNQTSMYLCAITGPGTDTQYFGPGTRLTVL.

The CDR3 nucleotides read TGTGCCAGTACCTCGGGAGGTGCGGGAACCTACGAGCAGTACTTC. As protein: CASTSGGAGTYEQYF. V gene TRBV19 combines with J gene TRBJ2-7; 7 bases are shared with TRBD2. CDR1 is LNHDA and CDR2 is SQIVND in the germline V gene (reference sequence). The CDR3 runs 15 residues. V shed 7 bases, J shed 2 bases, and the junction held 11 bases outside the gene matches.

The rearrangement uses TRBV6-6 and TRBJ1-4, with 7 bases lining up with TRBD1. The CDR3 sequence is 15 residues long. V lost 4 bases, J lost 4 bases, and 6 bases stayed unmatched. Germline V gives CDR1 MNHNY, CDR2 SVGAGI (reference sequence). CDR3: CASSFQGGLNEKLFF. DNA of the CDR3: TGTGCCAGCAGTTTTCAGGGGGGACTTAATGAAAAACTGTTTTTT.

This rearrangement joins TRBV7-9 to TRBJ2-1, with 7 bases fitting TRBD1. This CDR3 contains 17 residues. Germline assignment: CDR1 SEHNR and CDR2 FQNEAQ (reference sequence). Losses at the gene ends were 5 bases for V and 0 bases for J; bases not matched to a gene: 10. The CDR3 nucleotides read TGTGCCAGCAGCCCCGGACAGGTTTTTAGCTCCTACAATGAGCAGTTCTTC. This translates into CASSPGQVFSSYNEQFF. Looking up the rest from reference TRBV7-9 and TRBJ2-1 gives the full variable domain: DTGVSQNPRHKITKRGQNVTFRCDPISEHNRLYWYRQTLGQGPEFLTYFQNEAQLEKSRLLSDRFSAERPKGSFSTLEIQRTEQGDSAMYLCASSPGQVFSSYNEQFFGPGTRLTVL.

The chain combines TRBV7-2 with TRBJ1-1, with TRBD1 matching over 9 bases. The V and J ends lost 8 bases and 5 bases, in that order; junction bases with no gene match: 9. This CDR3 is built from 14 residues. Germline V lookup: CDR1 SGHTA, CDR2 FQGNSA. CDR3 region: CASQPQQGATEAFF. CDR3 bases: TGTGCCAGCCAGCCCCAACAGGGGGCAACTGAAGCTTTCTTT. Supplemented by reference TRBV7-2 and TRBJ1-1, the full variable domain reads GAGVSQSPSNKVTEKGKDVELRCDPISGHTALYWYRQSLGQGLEFLIYFQGNSAPDKSGLPSDRFSAERTGGSVSTLTIQRTQQEDSAVYLCASQPQQGATEAFFGQGTRLTVV.

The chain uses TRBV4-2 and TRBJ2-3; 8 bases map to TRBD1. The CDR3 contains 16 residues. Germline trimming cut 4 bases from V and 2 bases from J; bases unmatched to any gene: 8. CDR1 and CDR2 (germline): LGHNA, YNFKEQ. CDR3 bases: TGTGCCAGCAGCCCAGGGACAGGTCCCCTCACAGATACGCAGTATTTT. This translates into CASSPGTGPLTDTQYF.

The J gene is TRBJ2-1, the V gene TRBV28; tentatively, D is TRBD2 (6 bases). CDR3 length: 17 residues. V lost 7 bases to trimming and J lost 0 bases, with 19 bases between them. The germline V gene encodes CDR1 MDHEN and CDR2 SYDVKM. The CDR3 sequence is CASTKEDYDYSYNEQFF. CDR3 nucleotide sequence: TGTGCCAGCACTAAAGAGGACTACGATTACTCCTACAATGAGCAGTTCTTC.

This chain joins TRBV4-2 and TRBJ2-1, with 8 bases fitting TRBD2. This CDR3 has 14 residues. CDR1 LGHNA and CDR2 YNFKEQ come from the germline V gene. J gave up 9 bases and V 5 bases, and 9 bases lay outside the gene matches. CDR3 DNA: TGTGCCAGCAGCGCTAAGGCGGGGGGCAGTGAGCAGTTCTTC. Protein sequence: CASSAKAGGSEQFF.

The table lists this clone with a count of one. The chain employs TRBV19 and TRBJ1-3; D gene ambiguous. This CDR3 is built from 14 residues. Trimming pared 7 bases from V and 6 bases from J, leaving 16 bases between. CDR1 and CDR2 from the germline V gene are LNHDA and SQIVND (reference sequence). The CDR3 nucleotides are TGTGCCAGTATGTTGATGGCGTCCGAAAACACCATATATTTT. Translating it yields CASMLMASENTIYF.

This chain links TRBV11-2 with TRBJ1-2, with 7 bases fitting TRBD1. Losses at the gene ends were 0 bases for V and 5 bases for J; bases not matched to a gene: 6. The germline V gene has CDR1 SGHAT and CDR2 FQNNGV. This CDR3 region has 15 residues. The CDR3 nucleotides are TGTGCCAGCAGCTTAGATGGAGGGGGCGTATATGGCTACACCTTC. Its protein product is CASSLDGGGVYGYTF. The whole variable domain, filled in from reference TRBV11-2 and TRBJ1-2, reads EAGVAQSPRYKIIEKRQSVAFWCNPISGHATLYWYQQILGQGPKLLIQFQNNGVVDDSQLPKDRFSAERLKGVDSTLKIQPAKLEDSAVYLCASSLDGGGVYGYTFGSGTRLTVV.

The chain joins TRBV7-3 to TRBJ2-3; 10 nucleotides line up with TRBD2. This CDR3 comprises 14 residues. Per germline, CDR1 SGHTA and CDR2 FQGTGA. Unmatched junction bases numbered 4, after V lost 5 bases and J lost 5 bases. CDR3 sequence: CASSLGTSVDTQYF. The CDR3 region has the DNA TGTGCCAGCAGCCTTGGGACTAGCGTAGATACGCAGTATTTT. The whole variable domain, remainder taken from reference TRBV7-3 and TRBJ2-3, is GAGVSQTPSNKVTEKGKYVELRCDPISGHTALYWYRQSLGQGPEFLIYFQGTGAADDSGLPNDRFFAVRPEGSVSTLKIQRTERGDSAVYLCASSLGTSVDTQYFGPGTRLTVL.